The following is a T cell receptor beta chain sequence with its context. Its antigen is not yet known. Per-nucleotide qualities are absent, and no much larger clonotype sits a single base away. This entry comes from a study of cytomegalovirus exposure and HLA in healthy donors (dated by TCRdb to the late 2010s). Regarding the research as a whole: The 666 repertoires of the first cohort and the approximately 110 validation repertoires were produced on the same platform, according to a later analysis. The study combined high-throughput TCR immunosequencing, statistical association of individual TCRs with disease status, and machine learning to predict cytomegalovirus infection status. The study aimed to test whether signatures of past pathogen exposure could be identified by cataloging public T cell receptors. Besides the first cohort of around 700 subjects, a separate validation cohort made up of around 120 different subjects was used. Broad study findings and their caveats: Subsequent analysis determined that TCRs grouped into clusters in the first cohort also showed a tendency toward co-occurrence across the approximately 120 validation repertoires, and roughly 95% of cluster scores exceeded 0. The validation cohort had no HLA typing available for a later analysis, so co-occurrence within that cohort was assessed over all 120 repertoires. In the study, around 150 TCR beta chains were listed as associated with cytomegalovirus. Most TCR sequences were seen in very few donors, while some public TCRs were found in many individuals. In both the original and validation cohorts, the classifier was reported to diagnose cytomegalovirus status with high specificity and sensitivity. The authors suggested that the approach could potentially be generalized to other disease states and immunological phenotypes. A few of the identified cytomegalovirus-associated TCR beta chains were confirmed in vitro to be specific for cytomegalovirus antigens.

Donors formed part of the validation cohort, which comprised 120 subjects and was distinct from the first cohort of under 850 subjects. Receptor amplification or capture employed the immunoSEQ multiplex PCR assay. As for the original processing: A statistical classification framework was built for diagnosing cytomegalovirus status from the catalog of TCR beta chain sequences. Drawn from immuneACCESS, this table holds only the in-frame rearrangements with V and J called that TCRdb kept. Clones are partly lost; checked studies trace under half to an unresolved V gene and leave the rest unexplained. V, J and clone size are taken as reported in that table, and D and trimming were inferred from the DNA itself. This sample holds about 110,000 clones; approximately 89% were observed only once. The ten most abundant clones make up under 2% of the sample. Sequences were obtained from PBMCs. The TCR was taken from a woman aged 18 to 35 in good health and CMV-seronegative.

The CDR3 protein is CASSSTEQETQYF. The DNA sequence follows: TGTGCCAGCAGCTCGACTGAACAAGAGACCCAGTACTTC. This chain joins TRBV7-8 to TRBJ2-5; the D gene is not confidently resolved. From the cysteine up to the phenylalanine, the CDR3 has a length of 13 residues. Left in the record is the CDR3 DNA by itself, 39 bases read in frame from the first base. At the junction V is shortened by 4 bases and J by 2 bases, with 8 bases in between. The germline V gene yields SGHVS for CDR1 and FQNEAQ for CDR2.